These 2 T cell receptor beta chains were all obtained from the same sample, sequenced in a study of OX40 agonist ivuxolimab in advanced cancers. Method: immunoSEQ multiplex PCR; TCRdb's copy keeps in-frame clones and lacks some. The sample yields 70,000 to 80,000 clones, approximately 94% seen once. This material consisted of CD4+ or CD8+ T cells sorted from blood, taken in a trial of the OX40 agonist ivuxolimab. These TCRs come from an adult with an advanced solid tumor such as melanoma, head and neck, liver or kidney cancer.

The chain combines TRBV4-3 with TRBJ2-3, with D perhaps matching TRBD1 or TRBD2 (6 bases each). V lost 5 bases, J lost 5 bases, and 17 bases lay in between. The CDR3 totals 15 residues. CDR1 LGHNA and CDR2 YSLEER come from the germline V gene. The CDR3 loop is CASSTEGGEGDTQYF. The CDR3 DNA reads TGCGCCAGCAGCACGGAGGGGGGCGAGGGAGATACGCAGTATTTT.

This rearrangement joins TRBV6-5 to TRBJ1-4, with TRBD1 matching 7 bases. This CDR3 has 13 amino acids. The ends lost 6 bases at V and 7 bases at J; junction bases unmatched: 5. Germline V gene sequence: CDR1 MNHEY, CDR2 SVGAGI. The CDR3, as DNA: TGTGCCAGCAGCGAGGGACAGATTGAAAAACTGTTTTTT. Its protein is CASSEGQIEKLFF.